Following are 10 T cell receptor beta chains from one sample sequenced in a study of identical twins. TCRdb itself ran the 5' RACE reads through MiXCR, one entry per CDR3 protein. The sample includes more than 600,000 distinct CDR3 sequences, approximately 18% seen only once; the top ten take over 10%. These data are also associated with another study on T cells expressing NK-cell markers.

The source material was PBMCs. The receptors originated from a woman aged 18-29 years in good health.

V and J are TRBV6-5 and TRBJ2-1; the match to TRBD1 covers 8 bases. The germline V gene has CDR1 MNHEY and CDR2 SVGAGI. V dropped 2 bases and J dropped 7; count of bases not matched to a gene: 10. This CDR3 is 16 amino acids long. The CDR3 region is CASSYEGQGARNEQFF. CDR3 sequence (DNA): TGTGCCAGCAGTTACGAGGGGCAGGGGGCACGGAATGAGCAGTTCTTC.

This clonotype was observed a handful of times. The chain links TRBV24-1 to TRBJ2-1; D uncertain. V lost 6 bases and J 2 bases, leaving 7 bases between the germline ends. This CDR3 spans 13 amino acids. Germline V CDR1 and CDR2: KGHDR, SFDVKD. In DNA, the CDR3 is TGTGCCACCAGTCCAGGTACCTACAATGAGCAGTTCTTC. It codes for CATSPGTYNEQFF.

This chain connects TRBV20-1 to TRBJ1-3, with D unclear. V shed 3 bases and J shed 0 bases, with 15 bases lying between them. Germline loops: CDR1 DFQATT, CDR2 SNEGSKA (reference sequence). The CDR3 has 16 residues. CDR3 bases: TGCAGTGCTAGCGCCCTTCTAGGCCCCTCTGGAAACACCATATATTTT. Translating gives CSASALLGPSGNTIYF.

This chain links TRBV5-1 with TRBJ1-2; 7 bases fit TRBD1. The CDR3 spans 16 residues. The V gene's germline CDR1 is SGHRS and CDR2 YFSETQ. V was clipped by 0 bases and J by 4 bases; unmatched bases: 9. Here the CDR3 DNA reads TGCGCCAGCAGCTTGGCGGTTGTGGGACAGCTCTATGGCTACACCTTC. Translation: CASSLAVVGQLYGYTF. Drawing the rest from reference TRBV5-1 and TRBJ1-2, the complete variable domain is KAGVTQTPRYLIKTRGQQVTLSCSPISGHRSVSWYQQTPGQGLQFLFEYFSETQRNKGNFPGRFSGRQFSNSRSEMNVSTLELGDSALYLCASSLAVVGQLYGYTFGSGTRLTVV.

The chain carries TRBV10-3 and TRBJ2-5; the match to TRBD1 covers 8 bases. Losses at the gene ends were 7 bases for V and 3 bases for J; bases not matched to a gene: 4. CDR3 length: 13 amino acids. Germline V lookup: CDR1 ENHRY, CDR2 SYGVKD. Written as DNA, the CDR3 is TGTGCCATCAAAGGACAGGGTGAAGAGACCCAGTACTTC. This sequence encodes CAIKGQGEETQYF.

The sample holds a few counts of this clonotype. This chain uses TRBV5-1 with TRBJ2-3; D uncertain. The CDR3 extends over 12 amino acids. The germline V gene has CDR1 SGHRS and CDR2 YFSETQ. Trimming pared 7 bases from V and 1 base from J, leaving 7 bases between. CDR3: CASAGGTDTQYF. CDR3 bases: TGCGCCAGCGCAGGTGGCACAGATACGCAGTATTTT.

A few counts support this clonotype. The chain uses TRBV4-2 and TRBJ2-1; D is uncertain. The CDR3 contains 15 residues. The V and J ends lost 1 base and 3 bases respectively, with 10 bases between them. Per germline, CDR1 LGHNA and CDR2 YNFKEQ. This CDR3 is CASSQVGGRYNEQFF. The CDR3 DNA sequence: TGTGCCAGCAGCCAAGTCGGCGGCCGCTACAATGAGCAGTTCTTC.

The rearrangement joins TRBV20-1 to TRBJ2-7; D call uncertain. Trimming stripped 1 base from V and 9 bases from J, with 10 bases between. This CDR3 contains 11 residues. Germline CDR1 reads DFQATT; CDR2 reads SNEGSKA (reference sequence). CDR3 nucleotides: TGCAGTGCTAGAGGGGAAGAACGGCAGTACTTC. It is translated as CSARGEERQYF.

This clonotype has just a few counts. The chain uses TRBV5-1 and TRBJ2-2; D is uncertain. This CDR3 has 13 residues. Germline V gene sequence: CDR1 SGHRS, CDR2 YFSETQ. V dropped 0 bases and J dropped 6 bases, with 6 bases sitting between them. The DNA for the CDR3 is TGCGCCAGCAGCTTGGTGCCAGCCGGGGAGCTGTTTTTT. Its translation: CASSLVPAGELFF.

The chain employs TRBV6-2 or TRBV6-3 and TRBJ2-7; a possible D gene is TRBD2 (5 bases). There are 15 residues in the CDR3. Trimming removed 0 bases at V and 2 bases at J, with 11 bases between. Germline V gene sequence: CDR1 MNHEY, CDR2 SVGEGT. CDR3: CASSYSSEDPYEQYF. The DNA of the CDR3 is TGTGCCAGCAGTTACTCGTCGGAGGACCCCTACGAGCAGTACTTC.